The clone carrying this TCR beta chain was found a few times. No antigen is known for it. The sample is drawn from a study of OX40 agonist ivuxolimab in advanced cancers. Study conclusions and caveats: Patients who responded partially at 0.1-3.0 mg/kg showed clonal expansion ranking among the lowest.

The CDR3 extends over 15 amino acids. CDR1 is MNHNS and CDR2 is SASEGT in the germline V gene. V gave up 5 bases and J gave up 4 bases, with 18 bases separating them. Clones were read by immunoSEQ multiplex PCR, and TCRdb kept only the in-frame ones, dropping some. This repertoire shows 50,000 or so clones, over 75% found once; its top ten account for around 2%. The starting material was CD4+ or CD8+ T cells sorted from blood, obtained in a trial of the OX40 agonist ivuxolimab. This receptor was identified in an adult with an advanced solid tumor such as melanoma, head and neck, liver or kidney cancer. This chain joins TRBV6-1 and TRBJ2-7; D possibly corresponds to TRBD1 (6 bases). CDR3 loop: CASSPDRIVRYEQYF. As DNA, the CDR3 is TGTGCCAGCAGTCCAGACAGGATAGTTCGTTACGAGCAGTACTTC.